These 28 T cell receptor beta chains were sequenced from one sample in a study of vaccination and CD4 T cells after COVID-19. Treatment specified: approximately 11-day PBMC culture with coronavirus spike peptide pools or control peptides (ViraFEST assay). The Oncomine TCR Beta short-read assay was what sequenced the DNA obtained from cultured CD4+ T cells. TCRdb re-derived calls from the PCR reads in MiXCR, one entry per CDR3 protein. The repertoire includes approximately 12,000 distinct CDR3 sequences, about 50% of them detected once, and roughly 30% sits in the top ten. Antigens of these TCRs are unknown. The sequenced material came from CD4+ T cells from blood, cultured in vitro. These receptors originate from a human donor who had recovered from COVID-19.

This clonotype was counted once. The chain uses TRBV5-1 and TRBJ1-2; TRBD1 matches at 9 bases. The length of the CDR3 is 15 residues. Germline values: CDR1 SGHRS, CDR2 YFSETQ. After removal of 0 bases from V and 7 bases from J, the junction contained 7 bases not matched to a gene. For the CDR3, the DNA is TGCGCCAGCAGCTTGGGGCCGGGACAGGGTTCTGGCTACACCTTC. Protein product: CASSLGPGQGSGYTF.

Here the CDR3 reads CASSRDRTDTQYF. CDR3 sequence (DNA): TGTGCCAGCAGCCGGGACAGGACAGATACGCAGTATTTT. The gene calls are TRBV7-2 and TRBJ2-3, with 8 bases identical to TRBD1. Per the germline V gene, CDR1 is SGHTA and CDR2 is FQGNSA. This CDR3 has 13 amino acids. The V and J ends lost 5 bases and 3 bases, in that order; junction bases with no gene match: 1.

This clonotype was found once. V usage is TRBV30 and J usage is TRBJ1-2; D remains unclear. CDR3 size: 14 residues. Germline V gene data show CDR1 as GTSNPN and CDR2 as SVGIG (reference sequence). Between the trimmed V and J ends, which lost 6 bases and 1 base, there was a span of 15 bases. The CDR3 is CACPKKDFNYGYTF. DNA for the CDR3: TGTGCCTGCCCTAAGAAAGATTTTAACTATGGCTACACCTTC.

J is TRBJ1-4 and V is TRBV6-2 or TRBV6-3, with TRBD1 as a possible D gene (6 bases). Trimming took 8 bases from V and 7 from J, leaving 17 bases between them. This CDR3 region has 14 residues. Per the germline V gene, CDR1 is MNHEY and CDR2 is SVGEGT. The CDR3 DNA sequence: TGTGCCAGCTCGTTCAGGGGATTGCGTGAAAAACTGTTTTTT. Its protein is CASSFRGLREKLFF.

Only a few counts were recorded for this clonotype. The V call is TRBV6-5, the J call TRBJ1-2; TRBD1 agrees at 11 bases. V was clipped by 3 bases and J by 6 bases; unmatched bases: 12. The CDR3 has 17 residues. Germline V CDR1 and CDR2: MNHEY, SVGAGI. The CDR3 DNA reads as TGTGCCAGCAGTTATATGACGGGGACAGGGGGTTGGCATGGCTACACCTTC. Translation gives CASSYMTGTGGWHGYTF.

This chain links TRBV7-8 with TRBJ2-1; no firm D call. CDR1 and CDR2 (germline): SGHVS, FQNEAQ. V dropped 1 base and J dropped 5 bases, with 9 bases sitting between them. The CDR3 has 14 amino acids. The CDR3 loop reads CASSLGSGDNEQFF. CDR3 nucleotide sequence: TGTGCCAGCAGCTTAGGTTCAGGCGACAATGAGCAGTTCTTC.

J is TRBJ1-6 and V is TRBV30; D might be TRBD1 (5 bases). This CDR3 comprises 15 residues. V lost 3 bases and J lost 9, with 18 bases in between. CDR1 and CDR2 from the germline V gene are GTSNPN and SVGIG (reference sequence). For the CDR3, the DNA is TGTGCCTGGAGCCAAGGGGCAGGGAGGTCTTCACCCCTCCACTTT. Translating gives CAWSQGAGRSSPLHF.

The rearrangement joins TRBV6-2 or TRBV6-3 to TRBJ1-1, with D tentatively TRBD1 (5 bases). Germline V gives CDR1 MNHEY, CDR2 SVGEGT. This CDR3 spans 14 amino acids. V was pared by 7 bases and J by 3 bases, with 15 bases between. The CDR3 loop is CASKPWGDYTEAFF. The DNA for the CDR3 is TGTGCCAGCAAACCCTGGGGGGACTACACTGAAGCTTTCTTT.

V usage is TRBV18 and J usage is TRBJ1-4; 10 bases line up with TRBD1. The V segment lost 6 bases and the J segment 13 bases; nucleotides outside the gene matches: 8. The CDR3 is 13 residues long. Germline values: CDR1 KGHSH, CDR2 LQKENI. This CDR3 reads CASSEGQGWRLFF. The CDR3, as DNA: TGTGCCAGCTCCGAGGGACAGGGGTGGAGACTGTTTTTT.

The rearrangement joins TRBV11-3 to TRBJ2-1; a possible D gene is TRBD1 (5 bases). CDR3 length equals 16 residues. V was clipped by 5 bases and J by 7 bases, with 21 bases between them. Germline CDR1 reads SGHNT; CDR2 reads YENEEA. The chain's CDR3 is CASSPSHRTLGNEQFF. The CDR3 nucleotides are TGTGCCAGCAGCCCCTCCCACAGGACCTTGGGAAATGAGCAGTTCTTC.

The J gene is TRBJ2-2, the V gene TRBV2; the D gene is possibly TRBD1 (6 bases). The V end lost 6 bases, the J end lost 5 bases, and 16 bases lay between the germline ends. Germline-derived CDR1 and CDR2 are SNHLY and FYNNEI. The CDR3 totals 15 residues. The CDR3 spells CASRTLQGRTGELFF. DNA for the CDR3: TGTGCCAGCAGGACCCTACAGGGCAGGACCGGGGAGCTGTTTTTT.

The chain is built from TRBV2 and TRBJ2-2, with 8 positions matching TRBD1. J lost 4 bases, V lost 8 bases, and 6 bases had no gene match. Per germline, CDR1 SNHLY and CDR2 FYNNEI. This CDR3 region has 14 residues. The CDR3 DNA is TGTGCCAGCGGCGGACAGGGTGCCACCGGGGAGCTGTTTTTT. Its protein product is CASGGQGATGELFF.

The rearrangement joins TRBV12-3 or TRBV12-4 to TRBJ2-6, with D hard to call. The CDR3 extends over 13 amino acids. Trimming left V 3 bases short and J 2 bases short, with 2 bases between. For the CDR3, the DNA is TGTGCCAGCAGTTTTCCTGGGGCCAACGTCCTGACTTTC. This gives the protein CASSFPGANVLTF.

The chain has TRBV12-3 or TRBV12-4 and TRBJ1-2; D is perhaps TRBD1 (5 bases). V was cut by 6 bases and J by 4 bases, with 18 bases left in between. The CDR3 has 15 amino acids. The CDR3 sequence: CASSRAGPPIYGYTF. In nucleotides, the CDR3 is TGTGCCAGCAGCCGGGCGGGGCCACCCATCTATGGCTACACCTTC.

The genes are TRBV6-5 and TRBJ2-1, with unresolved D. Trimming left V 6 bases short and J 10 bases short, with 13 bases between. Germline CDR1 reads MNHEY; CDR2 reads SVGAGI. The CDR3 runs to 12 residues. The CDR3 reads CASSYQRREQFF. DNA of the CDR3: TGTGCCAGCAGCTACCAGAGGAGAGAGCAGTTCTTC.

V usage is TRBV4-1 and J usage is TRBJ1-1, with D unclear. Between the trimmed V and J ends, which lost 1 base and 0 bases, there was a span of 12 bases. The CDR3 runs to 16 residues. The germline V gene encodes CDR1 MGHRA and CDR2 YSYEKL. For the CDR3, the DNA is TGCGCCAGCAGCCAAGGGAACAATTACATGAACACTGAAGCTTTCTTT. It translates to CASSQGNNYMNTEAFF.

Only a few counts were recorded for this clonotype. The chain is built from TRBV11-2 and TRBJ1-6; D is undetermined. The germline V and J ends were trimmed by 1 base and 8 bases, with 9 bases remaining between them. Germline V gene data show CDR1 as SGHAT and CDR2 as FQNNGV. The CDR3 is 14 amino acids. This CDR3 is CASSLARIHSPLHF. The CDR3 bases are TGTGCCAGCAGCTTAGCCAGGATCCATTCACCCCTCCACTTT.

This clonotype was counted a few times. This chain joins TRBV18 and TRBJ2-1; TRBD2 is a possible D gene (5 bases). Germline assignment: CDR1 KGHSH and CDR2 LQKENI. There are 13 residues in the CDR3. V was cut by 0 bases and J by 7 bases, with 7 bases left in between. CDR3 sequence (DNA): TGTGCCAGCTCACCACCGGACTCGAATGAGCAGTTCTTC. The encoded protein is CASSPPDSNEQFF.

The chain joins TRBV6-1 to TRBJ2-5; the match to TRBD2 covers 10 bases. The junction had 4 bases not matched to a gene; V was cut back by 4 bases and J by 5 bases. There are 14 residues in the CDR3. Germline loops: CDR1 MNHNS, CDR2 SASEGT. CDR3 protein: CASSGSGGAETQYF. The CDR3 DNA follows: TGTGCCAGCAGTGGCAGCGGGGGGGCGGAGACCCAGTACTTC.

The chain couples TRBV6-1 to TRBJ1-5, with 8 bases lining up with TRBD1. Germline assignment: CDR1 MNHNS and CDR2 SASEGT. The CDR3 totals 16 residues. Unmatched junction bases numbered 10, after V lost 6 bases and J lost 3 bases. The CDR3 bases are TGTGCCAGCAGGCGCTCCGGGACAGGAGACAATCAGCCCCAGCATTTT. Encoded protein: CASRRSGTGDNQPQHF.

This clonotype was detected only a few times. The chain combines TRBV6-4 with TRBJ2-3; 13 bases match TRBD2. Germline CDR1 and CDR2: MRHNA and SNTAGT. This CDR3 region has 16 residues. J lost 6 bases, V lost 2 bases, and 5 bases had no gene match. CDR3 DNA sequence: TGTGCCAGCAGTGACACTAGCGGGGGGGCCAGGGATACGCAGTATTTT. It codes for CASSDTSGGARDTQYF.

V is TRBV19 and J is TRBJ1-2; 8 bases agree with TRBD1. Trimming at V came to 3 bases and at J to 6 bases, leaving 6 bases not matched to a gene. The length of the CDR3 is 14 residues. Germline CDR1 and CDR2: LNHDA and SQIVND (reference sequence). The CDR3 DNA reads as TGTGCCAGTAGTATGTCAGGGGGCAAGGATGGCTACACCTTC. Translating it yields CASSMSGGKDGYTF.

V and J are TRBV7-2 and TRBJ2-3, with 9 bases identical to TRBD2. V shed 2 bases and J 6 bases; nucleotides not matched to a gene: 6. This CDR3 is built from 15 residues. CDR1 and CDR2 (germline): SGHTA, FQGNSA. The CDR3: CASSLSGAGGDTQYF. CDR3 sequence (DNA): TGTGCCAGCAGCTTAAGCGGGGCGGGGGGGGATACGCAGTATTTT.

The chain couples TRBV7-7 to TRBJ2-2; D not resolved. The CDR3 is made up of 15 amino acids. The germline V and J ends were trimmed by 5 bases and 0 bases, with 10 bases remaining between them. Per germline, CDR1 SSHAT and CDR2 FNYEAQ (reference sequence). The CDR3 loop reads CASSPIASNTGELFF. The CDR3 DNA follows: TGTGCCAGCAGCCCTATAGCCTCGAACACCGGGGAGCTGTTTTTT.

The rearrangement joins TRBV2 to TRBJ2-2; TRBD1 aligns across 9 bases. J lost 2 bases, V lost 6 bases, and 4 bases had no gene match. Germline CDR1 is SNHLY and CDR2 is FYNNEI. CDR3 length equals 15 residues. CDR3 residues: CASRAGQGNTGELFF. CDR3 sequence (DNA): TGTGCCAGCAGGGCGGGACAGGGAAACACCGGGGAGCTGTTTTTT.

This chain joins TRBV4-1 and TRBJ1-4; D remains unclear. The V end lost 3 bases, the J end lost 0 bases, and 8 bases lay between the germline ends. This CDR3 region has 15 residues. Germline values: CDR1 MGHRA, CDR2 YSYEKL. DNA of the CDR3: TGCGCCAGCAGCCACTTGGGTGCAACTAATGAAAAACTGTTTTTT. This sequence encodes CASSHLGATNEKLFF.

This clonotype was counted between two and nine times. The chain carries TRBV7-9 and TRBJ1-4; D is unresolved. Trimming cost V 3 bases and J 8 bases, with 4 bases left between them. CDR1 is SEHNR and CDR2 is FQNEAQ in the germline V gene (reference sequence). This CDR3 has 11 amino acids. The CDR3 DNA reads TGTGCCAGCAGCTTTACAGAAAAACTGTTTTTT. Translated: CASSFTEKLFF.

This clonotype was detected a few times. This sequence joins TRBV12-3 or TRBV12-4 and TRBJ2-7; TRBD2 matches at 8 bases. The CDR3 length is 14 residues. Trimming at V came to 3 bases and at J to 4 bases, leaving 5 bases not matched to a gene. The CDR3 loop reads CASSLAGGRYEQYF. CDR3 in DNA: TGTGCCAGCAGTTTGGCGGGGGGTCGTTACGAGCAGTACTTC.